The 9 T cell receptor beta chains reported below all come from one sample, sequenced in a study of vaccination effects on CD4 cells after COVID-19. Measured with immunoSEQ multiplex PCR; TCRdb has only the in-frame clones, and not every one. Of about 73,000 clones listed, roughly 75% were seen once; the top ten hold more than 2%. No antigens are known for them. At the end of nine to ten days of culture, CD4+ T cells were isolated. Each participant received a vaccine that was either BNT162b2 or mRNA-1273, given as two doses. This sample comprised CD4+ T cells from PBMCs cultured without peptide, obtained after COVID-19 vaccination. The receptors shown here come from a human donor who received a COVID-19 vaccine.

In this sample, this clone turned up once. The J gene is TRBJ1-2, the V gene TRBV6-5; TRBD1 might be the D (6 bases). In germline, CDR1 is MNHEY, CDR2 SVGAGI. The germline V and J ends were trimmed by 8 bases and 6 bases, with 22 bases remaining between them. The CDR3 totals 15 residues. CDR3 DNA sequence: TGTGCCAGCGGGGGAATGGGGGCAGGAATCCATGGCTACACCTTC. This encodes CASGGMGAGIHGYTF.

This chain links TRBV7-3 with TRBJ2-1, with 12 bases lining up with TRBD2. Germline assignment: CDR1 SGHTA and CDR2 FQGTGA. The junction had 5 bases not matched to a gene; V was cut back by 5 bases and J by 9 bases. CDR3 length: 14 residues. The CDR3 protein is CASSPLAGGGEQFF. The CDR3 bases are TGTGCCAGCAGCCCACTAGCGGGGGGTGGTGAGCAGTTCTTC.

The rearrangement links TRBV28 to TRBJ1-1, with 9 bases aligning to TRBD1. Losses at the gene ends were 1 base for V and 5 bases for J; bases not matched to a gene: 8. This CDR3 is built from 16 residues. CDR1 and CDR2 from the germline V gene are MDHEN and SYDVKM. The CDR3 loop is CASSLLATGGGTEAFF. The DNA of the CDR3 is TGTGCCAGCAGTTTATTAGCGACAGGGGGGGGGACTGAAGCTTTCTTT.

V is TRBV3-1 (or the pseudogene TRBV3-2) and J is TRBJ1-3; 9 bases are shared with TRBD1. CDR3 length: 13 amino acids. From germline, CDR1 is LGHDT and CDR2 YNNKEL (reference sequence). Losses at the gene ends were 4 bases for V and 6 bases for J; bases not matched to a gene: 1. CDR3 DNA: TGTGCCAGCAGCCGACAGGGGGAAAACACCATATATTTT. This codes for CASSRQGENTIYF.

This chain uses TRBV5-1 with TRBJ2-5; TRBD2 matches 7 bases. J gave up 5 bases and V 1 base, and 2 bases lay outside the gene matches. Germline-derived CDR1 and CDR2 are SGHRS and YFSETQ. This CDR3 contains 13 residues. The CDR3 sequence: CASSLYGGETQYF. The DNA for the CDR3 is TGCGCCAGCAGCTTGTACGGGGGGGAGACCCAGTACTTC.

CDR3 DNA: TGTGCCAGCAGCCAAGCTGGCAGGAGTAGGAATGAAAAACTGTTTTTT. Translating it yields CASSQAGRSRNEKLFF. This chain links TRBV3-1 (or the pseudogene TRBV3-2) with TRBJ1-4, with D hard to call. Trimming removed 1 base from V and 5 bases from J, with 14 bases in between. Germline CDR1 and CDR2: LGHDT and YNNKEL (reference sequence). This CDR3 has 16 amino acids.

The rearrangement joins TRBV4-3 to TRBJ1-4; D is perhaps TRBD1 (5 bases). Germline loops: CDR1 LGHNA, CDR2 YSLEER. CDR3 length: 14 residues. V shed 0 bases and J shed 10 bases, with 12 bases lying between them. The CDR3 here is CASSQDRMGGKLFF. The CDR3 coding sequence is TGCGCCAGCAGCCAAGATAGGATGGGGGGAAAACTGTTTTTT.

This clone was observed a few times. The rearrangement links TRBV9 to TRBJ1-1, with D tentatively TRBD1 (5 bases). Trimming took off 3 bases at V and 1 base at J, with 13 bases between the two ends. Germline CDR1 SGDLS, CDR2 YYNGEE. There are 15 residues in the CDR3. As DNA, the CDR3 is TGTGCCAGCAGCGCGCCGCAGGGTTCGAACACTGAAGCTTTCTTT. Encoded protein: CASSAPQGSNTEAFF.

The rearrangement links TRBV6-2 or TRBV6-3 to TRBJ1-4; D not resolved. The CDR3 consists of 15 residues. Germline lookup yields CDR1 MNHEY and CDR2 SVGEGT. V was clipped by 4 bases and J by 1 base, with 10 bases between them. CDR3 DNA: TGTGCCAGCAGTTCATCACAGCGAACTAATGAAAAACTGTTTTTT. As protein: CASSSSQRTNEKLFF.